The 15 T cell receptor beta chains below come from one sample, sequenced in a study of response to subunit inactivated influenza vaccine listed by TCRdb under 2018. Library preparation used RT-PCR. Sequencing used an Illumina HiSeq 2500. TCRdb handled the public reads itself, with Q25 trimming in fastp and clone calling in MiXCR, and kept productive beta chains. Identical CDR3 protein sequences are pooled into one entry, listed with their most common genes and DNA. This sample holds 700,000 to 800,000 distinct CDR3 sequences; approximately 17% were observed only once. The ten top clones hold about a tenth of the sample. The sample consisted of PBMCs from blood, taken 4 to 6 days after vaccination. The source of these receptors is a man between 50 and 59 years old who received an inactivated influenza vaccine. Donor details come from another sample of the same person, matched by shared clones.

The rearrangement uses TRBV12-3 or TRBV12-4 and TRBJ1-6, with D unclear. The CDR3 runs to 14 residues. The V and J ends lost 5 bases and 5 bases respectively, with 10 bases between them. The CDR3: CASSAGLDNSPLHF. In DNA form, the CDR3 reads TGTGCCAGCAGTGCGGGATTGGATAATTCACCCCTCCACTTT.

This clonotype came up a few times. A much larger clone lies a single base off, so this may be a read error. The chain joins TRBV5-1 to TRBJ2-2; possible D gene TRBD1, 5 bases. The CDR3 spans 16 residues. The germline V and J ends were trimmed by 5 bases and 7 bases, with 21 bases remaining between them. The germline gives CDR1 SGHRS, CDR2 YFSETQ. CDR3 region: CASRRLQASVDGELFF. CDR3 coding DNA: TGCGCCAGCAGACGTCTACAGGCCTCGGTAGACGGGGAGCTGTTTTTT.

The sample holds a few counts of this clonotype. This chain connects TRBV6-5 to TRBJ2-2; D unresolved. This CDR3 is 15 amino acids long. Trimming shortened V by 2 bases and J by 6 bases, and 13 bases separated the two germline ends. Germline V gene sequence: CDR1 MNHEY, CDR2 SVGAGI. The CDR3: CASSYRRPLAGELFF. As DNA, the CDR3 is TGTGCCAGCAGTTACCGCCGGCCGCTCGCCGGGGAGCTGTTTTTT.

There are a few counts of this clonotype. The chain joins TRBV7-9 to TRBJ2-5; 10 nucleotides line up with TRBD1. The CDR3 extends over 15 amino acids. In germline, CDR1 is SEHNR, CDR2 FQNEAQ (reference sequence). The ends lost 5 bases at V and 5 bases at J; junction bases unmatched: 8. The CDR3 loop reads CASSQSTGGRETQYF. The CDR3 coding sequence is TGTGCCAGCAGCCAATCGACAGGGGGCAGGGAGACCCAGTACTTC.

The chain is built from TRBV4-2 and TRBJ2-3; 8 bases line up with TRBD1. After removal of 4 bases from V and 4 bases from J, the junction contained 7 bases not matched to a gene. CDR1 LGHNA and CDR2 YNFKEQ come from the germline V gene. This CDR3 is 15 amino acids long. The CDR3 here is CASSRAGQGADTQYF. For the CDR3, the DNA is TGTGCCAGCAGCCGAGCCGGACAGGGCGCAGATACGCAGTATTTT.

The chain carries TRBV6-5 and TRBJ2-5; D call uncertain. With 0 bases removed from V and 6 bases from J, the gap between germline ends came to 8 bases. The CDR3 loop spans 13 amino acids. Germline values: CDR1 MNHEY, CDR2 SVGAGI. The CDR3 nucleotides are TGTGCCAGCAGTTACTCAGGGCGTAAGACCCAGTACTTC. Translation: CASSYSGRKTQYF.

This clonotype was counted a few times. V gene TRBV19 combines with J gene TRBJ1-1; TRBD1 aligns across 9 bases. CDR1 and CDR2 from the germline V gene are LNHDA and SQIVND (reference sequence). The CDR3 has 15 residues. Germline trimming cut 5 bases from V and 5 bases from J; bases unmatched to any gene: 9. This CDR3 reads CASSAKRTGVTEAFF. The CDR3 DNA is TGTGCCAGTAGTGCAAAAAGGACAGGGGTTACTGAAGCTTTCTTT.

Only a few counts were recorded for this clonotype. V and J are TRBV29-1 and TRBJ2-7, with TRBD1 as a possible D gene (5 bases). CDR1 is SQVTM, CDR2 ANQGSEA, per germline. The CDR3 has 15 amino acids. V was cut by 0 bases and J by 4 bases, with 16 bases left in between. CDR3 sequence (DNA): TGCAGCGTTGAAGATGGGGCAGGGAACAATTACGAGCAGTACTTC. It is translated as CSVEDGAGNNYEQYF.

This clonotype was counted only a few times. The chain combines TRBV29-1 with TRBJ2-7, with D perhaps TRBD1 (5 bases). Germline CDR1 reads SQVTM; CDR2 reads ANQGSEA. CDR3 size: 13 residues. The ends were cut back, 1 base at V and 1 base at J, with 8 bases in the middle. The CDR3 DNA reads TGCAGCGTTGAAGTGGCAGGGTCCTACGAGCAGTACTTC. It codes for CSVEVAGSYEQYF.

This clonotype was detected a few times. The chain combines TRBV10-1 with TRBJ2-7; D is unclear. The germline V gene encodes CDR1 WNHNN and CDR2 SYGVQD (reference sequence). CDR3 length: 15 amino acids. The germline V and J ends were trimmed by 0 bases and 1 base, with 10 bases remaining between them. CDR3 sequence: CASSESIGLSYEQYF. In nucleotides, the CDR3 is TGCGCCAGCAGTGAGTCTATAGGTTTATCCTACGAGCAGTACTTC.

This clonotype was found a few times. J is TRBJ2-7 and V is TRBV6-2 or TRBV6-3; unclear D gene. Per the germline V gene, CDR1 is MNHEY and CDR2 is SVGEGT. The CDR3 totals 14 residues. V lost 6 bases and J 3 bases, leaving 15 bases between the germline ends. Written as DNA, the CDR3 is TGTGCCAGCAGCCCTACTGGCGGCTTCTACGAGCAGTACTTC. Protein product: CASSPTGGFYEQYF.

This clonotype was observed many times. The CDR3 sequence: CASSPRDRSGSEQYF. CDR3 coding DNA: TGTGCCAGCAGCCCAAGAGATCGGTCAGGGAGCGAGCAGTACTTC. The chain uses TRBV11-2 and TRBJ2-7, with D possibly being TRBD1 or TRBD2 (5 bases each). The CDR3 spans 15 residues. Between the trimmed V and J ends, which lost 5 bases and 6 bases, there was a span of 20 bases. CDR1 is SGHAT and CDR2 is FQNNGV in the germline V gene.

The chain carries TRBV7-8 and TRBJ1-1; TRBD1 is a possible D gene (6 bases). CDR3 length: 16 residues. Germline V lookup: CDR1 SGHVS, CDR2 FQNEAQ. Trimming removed 1 base at V and 1 base at J, with 13 bases between. The CDR3 is CASSLVIRTENTEAFF. The CDR3 DNA sequence: TGTGCCAGCAGCTTAGTTATTCGGACAGAGAACACTGAAGCTTTCTTT.

This clonotype was found many times. V gene TRBV12-3 or TRBV12-4 combines with J gene TRBJ2-6, with 7 bases lining up with TRBD1. The ends lost 6 bases at V and 2 bases at J; junction bases unmatched: 7. The CDR3 has 16 residues. The CDR3: CASSGDTGAGANVLTF. The DNA of the CDR3 is TGTGCCAGCAGCGGAGATACAGGGGCTGGGGCCAACGTCCTGACTTTC.

This clonotype was seen repeatedly, ten times or more. This sequence joins TRBV7-9 and TRBJ2-1; maybe TRBD2 (5 bases). The CDR3 has 14 residues. The germline V gene has CDR1 SEHNR and CDR2 FQNEAQ (reference sequence). V lost 2 bases and J lost 5, with 10 bases in between. The chain's CDR3 is CASSLSTTNNEQFF. The CDR3 region has the DNA TGTGCCAGCAGCTTAAGTACGACTAACAATGAGCAGTTCTTC.